This T cell receptor (beta chain) was captured in a study of cytomegalovirus exposure and HLA in healthy donors. The validation cohort, a group of some 120 subjects, included the donors and was separate from the approximately 650-subject first cohort. Profiled with immunoSEQ multiplex PCR; TCRdb holds only in-frame clones, not every one. The top ten clones hold roughly 12% of a sample with 180,000 or so clones, approximately 82% of them seen once. The TCR sequence derives from a woman in her 30s in good health and CMV-seropositive. Sequencing input: PBMCs.

CDR3 bases: TGTGCCAGCAGGCTACTAGGGGGTTTCACAGATACGCAGTATTTT. Translating it yields CASRLLGGFTDTQYF. This sequence joins TRBV27 and TRBJ2-3; possibly TRBD1 for D (6 bases). The CDR3 is made up of 15 amino acids. Trimming removed 6 bases from V and 2 bases from J, with 15 bases in between. From germline, CDR1 is MNHEY and CDR2 SMNVEV (reference sequence).